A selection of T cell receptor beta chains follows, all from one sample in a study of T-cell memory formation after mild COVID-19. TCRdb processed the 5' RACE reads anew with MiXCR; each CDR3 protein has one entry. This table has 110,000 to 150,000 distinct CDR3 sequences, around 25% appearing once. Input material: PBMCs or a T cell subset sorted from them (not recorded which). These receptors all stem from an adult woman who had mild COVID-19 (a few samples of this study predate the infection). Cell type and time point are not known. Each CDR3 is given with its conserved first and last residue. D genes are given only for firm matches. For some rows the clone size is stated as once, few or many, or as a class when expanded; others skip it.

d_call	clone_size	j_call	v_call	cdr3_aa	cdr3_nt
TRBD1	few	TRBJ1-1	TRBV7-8	CASSLHTGTGFTEAFF	TGTGCCAGCAGCTTACATACAGGGACAGGCTTCACTGAAGCTTTCTTT
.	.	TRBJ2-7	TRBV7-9	CASSPEHTDYEQYF	TGTGCCAGCAGCCCGGAGCATACGGACTACGAGCAGTACTTC
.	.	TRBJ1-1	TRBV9	CASSVLDSNSEAFF	TGTGCCAGCAGCGTCCTGGACTCGAATTCTGAAGCTTTCTTT
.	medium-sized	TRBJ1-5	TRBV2	CASTRGQNSNQPQHF	TGTGCCAGCACTAGAGGACAGAATAGCAATCAGCCCCAGCATTTT
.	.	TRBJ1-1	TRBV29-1	CSVEIIWVKNTEAFF	TGCAGCGTTGAGATCATTTGGGTAAAGAACACTGAAGCTTTCTTT
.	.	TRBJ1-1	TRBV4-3	CASRGGMNTEAFF	TGCGCCAGCAGGGGGGGGATGAACACTGAAGCTTTCTTT
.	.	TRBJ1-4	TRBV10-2	CASSAPRGADNEKLFF	TGCGCCAGCAGTGCCCCAAGGGGGGCGGATAATGAAAAACTGTTTTTT
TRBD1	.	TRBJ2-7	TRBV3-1	CASSPWDRNYEQYF	TGTGCCAGCAGCCCCTGGGACAGAAACTACGAGCAGTACTTC
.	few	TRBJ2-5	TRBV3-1	CASRLAEETQYF	TGTGCCAGCAGACTAGCAGAAGAGACCCAGTACTTC
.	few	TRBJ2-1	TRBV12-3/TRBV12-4	CASSFSPPSESYNEQFF	TGTGCCAGCAGTTTTTCACCTCCTAGCGAGTCCTACAATGAGCAGTTCTTC
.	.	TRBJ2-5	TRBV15	CATSRDSEGLQTQYF	TGTGCCACCAGCAGAGACTCAGAGGGTCTTCAGACCCAGTACTTC
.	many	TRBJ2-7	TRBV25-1	CASSEGYEQYF	TGTGCCAGCAGTGAAGGGTACGAGCAGTACTTC
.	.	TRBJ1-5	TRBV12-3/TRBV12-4	CASSLLGDWGNQPQHF	TGTGCCAGCAGTTTGTTAGGTGATTGGGGCAATCAGCCCCAGCATTTT
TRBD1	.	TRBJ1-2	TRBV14	CASSYDRAYYGYTF	TGTGCCAGCAGCTACGACAGGGCCTACTATGGCTACACCTTC
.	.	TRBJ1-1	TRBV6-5	CASSLAGTQAFF	TGTGCCAGCAGCCTCGCAGGGACGCAAGCTTTCTTT
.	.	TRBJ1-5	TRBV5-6	CASSRRQENQPQHF	TGTGCCAGCAGCCGACGACAGGAAAATCAGCCCCAGCATTTT
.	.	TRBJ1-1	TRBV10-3	CASSEYDQNTEAFF	TGTGCCAGCAGTGAGTACGACCAGAACACTGAAGCTTTCTTT
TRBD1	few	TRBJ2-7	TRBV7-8	CASSPPGTGWNYEQYF	TGTGCCAGCAGCCCTCCCGGGACAGGGTGGAACTACGAGCAGTACTTC
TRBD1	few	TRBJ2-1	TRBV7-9	CASSLPGQSYNEQFF	TGTGCCAGCAGTCTTCCGGGACAGTCTTACAATGAGCAGTTCTTC
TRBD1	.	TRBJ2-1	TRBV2	CASSAGTGINEQFF	TGTGCCAGCAGCGCCGGGACAGGGATTAATGAGCAGTTCTTC
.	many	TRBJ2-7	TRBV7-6	CASSLADSYEQYF	TGTGCCAGCAGCTTAGCGGACAGCTACGAGCAGTACTTC
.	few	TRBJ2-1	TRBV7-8	CASSLRLYEQFF	TGTGCCAGCAGCTTAAGGCTATATGAGCAGTTCTTC
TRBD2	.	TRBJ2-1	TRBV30	CAWTGPERGRNEQFF	TGTGCCTGGACCGGACCGGAGCGGGGGCGTAATGAGCAGTTCTTC
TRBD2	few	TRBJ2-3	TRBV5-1	CASTSGGTDTQYF	TGCGCCAGCACCAGCGGGGGCACAGATACGCAGTATTTT
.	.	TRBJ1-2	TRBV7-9	CASSPIPLDKDKLYGYTF	TGTGCCAGCAGCCCAATACCCCTGGACAAGGATAAACTCTATGGCTACACCTTC
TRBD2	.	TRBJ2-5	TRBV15	CATGTGRGISSETQYF	TGTGCCACCGGTACGGGGCGGGGGATTTCCAGCGAGACCCAGTACTTC
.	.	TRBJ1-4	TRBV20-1	CSAREGGRYEKLFF	TGCAGTGCTAGAGAAGGGGGACGGTATGAAAAACTGTTTTTT
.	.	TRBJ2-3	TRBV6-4	CASSPLGGAADTQYF	TGTGCCAGCAGCCCTTTAGGGGGGGCTGCAGATACGCAGTATTTT
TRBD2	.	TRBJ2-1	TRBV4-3	CASSLAEGGSYNEQFF	TGCGCCAGCAGCCTGGCTGAGGGAGGGTCCTACAATGAGCAGTTCTTC
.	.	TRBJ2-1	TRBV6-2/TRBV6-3	CASSTSPGLLGNEQFF	TGTGCCAGCAGTACATCTCCGGGACTCCTTGGGAATGAGCAGTTCTTC
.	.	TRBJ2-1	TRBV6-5	CASSYGGGGYNEQFF	TGTGCCAGCAGTTACGGCGGAGGGGGCTACAATGAGCAGTTCTTC
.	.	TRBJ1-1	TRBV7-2	CASSLILTENTEAFF	TGTGCCAGCAGCTTAATCCTTACAGAGAACACTGAAGCTTTCTTT
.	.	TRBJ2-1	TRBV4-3	CASSQGLASSYNEQFF	TGCGCCAGCAGCCAAGGGCTAGCGAGCTCCTACAATGAGCAGTTCTTC
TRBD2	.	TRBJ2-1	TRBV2	CASSERGRARDEQFF	TGTGCCAGCAGTGAGCGCGGGAGGGCTAGGGATGAGCAGTTCTTC
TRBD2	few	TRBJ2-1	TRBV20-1	CSADRTSGGANEQFF	TGCAGTGCTGATAGGACTAGCGGGGGGGCCAATGAGCAGTTCTTC
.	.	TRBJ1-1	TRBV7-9	CASSSVARAFF	TGTGCCAGCAGCTCGGTCGCTAGAGCTTTCTTT
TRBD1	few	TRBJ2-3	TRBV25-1	CASSVTDRGIQYF	TGTGCCAGCAGTGTCACCGACAGGGGGATTCAGTATTTT
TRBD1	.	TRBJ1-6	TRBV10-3	CATHRGQGNSPLHF	TGTGCCACCCATAGGGGACAGGGAAACTCACCCCTCCACTTT
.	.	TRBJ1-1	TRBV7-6	CASSLTGIGGNTEAFF	TGTGCCAGCAGCTTAACGGGGATAGGTGGGAACACTGAAGCTTTCTTT
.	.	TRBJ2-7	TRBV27	CASSFGRSSYEQYF	TGTGCCAGCAGTTTTGGTCGGAGCTCCTACGAGCAGTACTTC
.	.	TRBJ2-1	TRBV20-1	CSARGGGATYNEQFF	TGCAGTGCTAGAGGCGGCGGGGCGACCTACAATGAGCAGTTCTTC
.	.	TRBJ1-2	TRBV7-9	CASSPTGNGYTF	TGTGCCAGCAGCCCAACAGGAAATGGCTACACCTTC
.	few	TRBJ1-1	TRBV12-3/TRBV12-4	CASRQGSTEAFF	TGTGCCAGCAGGCAGGGTAGCACTGAAGCTTTCTTT
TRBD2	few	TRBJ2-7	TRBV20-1	CSASSSGGAEYEQYF	TGCAGTGCTAGTTCTAGCGGGGGGGCCGAGTACGAGCAGTACTTC
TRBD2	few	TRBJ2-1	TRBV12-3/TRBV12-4	CASTRTSGSEQFF	TGTGCCAGCACAAGGACTAGCGGGAGCGAGCAGTTCTTC
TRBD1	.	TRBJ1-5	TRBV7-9	CASSLEQDRGANQPQHF	TGTGCCAGCAGCTTAGAGCAGGACAGGGGGGCCAATCAGCCCCAGCATTTT